This passage covers 10 T cell receptor beta chains from one sample sequenced in a study of blood T cell repertoires in COVID-19. Clones were read by immunoSEQ multiplex PCR, and TCRdb kept only the in-frame ones, dropping some. The sample has approximately 270,000 clones, more than 85% seen once. Material for sequencing was peripheral blood. These TCRs come from a man younger than 40 with acute or convalescent COVID-19.

J is TRBJ2-7 and V is TRBV29-1; TRBD2 is a possible D gene (5 bases). Germline V CDR1 and CDR2: SQVTM, ANQGSEA. The CDR3 totals 12 residues. V was cut by 1 base and J by 2 bases, with 6 bases left in between. CDR3 nucleotide sequence: TGCAGCGTTGAAGGGACTCCCTACGAGCAGTACTTC. This gives the protein CSVEGTPYEQYF.

The chain employs TRBV7-9 and TRBJ2-3, with 9 nucleotides matching TRBD2. V was pared by 4 bases and J by 10 bases, with 9 bases of the junction left unmatched. Germline assignment: CDR1 SEHNR and CDR2 FQNEAQ (reference sequence). The CDR3 runs to 14 residues. The CDR3 coding sequence is TGTGCCAGCAGCTCGTTAGCGGGGGAGAAGGCGCAGTATTTT. Translated: CASSSLAGEKAQYF. Combining the CDR3 with reference TRBV7-9 and TRBJ2-3 gives the whole variable domain DTGVSQNPRHKITKRGQNVTFRCDPISEHNRLYWYRQTLGQGPEFLTYFQNEAQLEKSRLLSDRFSAERPKGSFSTLEIQRTEQGDSAMYLCASSSLAGEKAQYFGPGTRLTVL.

In its sample, this clone was seen a few times. This chain links TRBV12-3 or TRBV12-4 with TRBJ1-4; no clear D. The V gene lost 6 bases and the J gene lost 5 bases, with 10 bases spanning the gap. The CDR3 contains 13 residues. The CDR3 region has the DNA TGTGCCAGCAGCCGACACATGAATGAAAAACTGTTTTTT. This gives the protein CASSRHMNEKLFF.

V is TRBV19 and J is TRBJ2-7; D gene uncertain. Germline V gene sequence: CDR1 LNHDA, CDR2 SQIVND (reference sequence). The CDR3 covers 13 residues. V dropped 3 bases and J dropped 3 bases, with 9 bases sitting between them. The CDR3 sequence is CASSIVNGYEQYF. In DNA form, the CDR3 reads TGTGCCAGTAGTATTGTAAACGGCTACGAGCAGTACTTC. Together with reference TRBV19 and TRBJ2-7, the CDR3 gives the full variable domain: DGGITQSPKYLFRKEGQNVTLSCEQNLNHDAMYWYRQDPGQGLRLIYYSQIVNDFQKGDIAEGYSVSREKKESFPLTVTSAQKNPTAFYLCASSIVNGYEQYFGPGTRLTVT.

The rearrangement joins TRBV7-8 to TRBJ1-3; possibly TRBD1 for D (5 bases). The CDR3 is 15 amino acids. Germline values: CDR1 SGHVS, CDR2 FQNEAQ. Trimming took 5 bases from V and 2 from J, leaving 13 bases between them. This CDR3 reads CASSTQGIAGNTIYF. In DNA form, the CDR3 reads TGTGCCAGCAGCACCCAGGGAATCGCTGGAAACACCATATATTTT.

The rearrangement uses TRBV4-1 and TRBJ2-5; D possibly corresponds to TRBD2 (6 bases). The germline V gene encodes CDR1 MGHRA and CDR2 YSYEKL. V lost 1 base and J 3 bases, leaving 21 bases between the germline ends. There are 18 residues in the CDR3. In DNA, the CDR3 is TGCGCCAGCAGCCAAGTCGCACTCCAACCCTCGGGAGAAGAGACCCAGTACTTC. Translating it yields CASSQVALQPSGEETQYF.

The sample holds one count of this clone. This chain uses TRBV5-1 with TRBJ1-4; the D gene is possibly TRBD1 (6 bases). V lost 4 bases to trimming and J lost 5 bases, with 21 bases between them. The CDR3 runs to 17 residues. Germline V gene data show CDR1 as SGHRS and CDR2 as YFSETQ. CDR3: CASSPLSGWGPNEKLFF. The CDR3 DNA reads as TGCGCCAGCAGCCCCCTATCCGGGTGGGGGCCCAATGAAAAACTGTTTTTT.

The genes are TRBV7-9 and TRBJ1-5; 7 nucleotides agree with TRBD1. This CDR3 spans 18 amino acids. CDR1 and CDR2 (germline): SEHNR, FQNEAQ (reference sequence). With 2 bases clipped from V and 2 bases from J, the junction kept 12 bases outside the gene matches. This CDR3 is CASSLWPGGGLGNQPQHF. For the CDR3, the DNA is TGTGCCAGCAGCTTATGGCCAGGGGGAGGTTTAGGCAATCAGCCCCAGCATTTT.

Of note for this clone: At one of its ends the junction is not consistent with the germline gene, which may arise from a read error. The sample contains more than one DNA sequence encoding this CDR3. This chain links TRBV9 with TRBJ1-6, with 8 bases lining up with TRBD1. The germline V gene encodes CDR1 SGDLS and CDR2 YYNGEE. There are 14 residues in the CDR3. CDR3 in amino acids: CASSVGGTGSPLHF. The DNA of the CDR3 is TGCGCCAGCAGCGTAGGAGGGACAGGTTCACCCCTCCACTTT.

The rearrangement uses TRBV5-1 and TRBJ1-1; 11 positions agree with TRBD1. In germline, CDR1 is SGHRS, CDR2 YFSETQ. CDR3 length equals 17 residues. With 4 bases clipped from V and 2 bases from J, the junction kept 10 bases outside the gene matches. The CDR3 reads CASSTRTGGLLNTEAFF. In DNA form, the CDR3 reads TGCGCCAGCAGCACCCGGACAGGGGGCCTTCTTAACACTGAAGCTTTCTTT.